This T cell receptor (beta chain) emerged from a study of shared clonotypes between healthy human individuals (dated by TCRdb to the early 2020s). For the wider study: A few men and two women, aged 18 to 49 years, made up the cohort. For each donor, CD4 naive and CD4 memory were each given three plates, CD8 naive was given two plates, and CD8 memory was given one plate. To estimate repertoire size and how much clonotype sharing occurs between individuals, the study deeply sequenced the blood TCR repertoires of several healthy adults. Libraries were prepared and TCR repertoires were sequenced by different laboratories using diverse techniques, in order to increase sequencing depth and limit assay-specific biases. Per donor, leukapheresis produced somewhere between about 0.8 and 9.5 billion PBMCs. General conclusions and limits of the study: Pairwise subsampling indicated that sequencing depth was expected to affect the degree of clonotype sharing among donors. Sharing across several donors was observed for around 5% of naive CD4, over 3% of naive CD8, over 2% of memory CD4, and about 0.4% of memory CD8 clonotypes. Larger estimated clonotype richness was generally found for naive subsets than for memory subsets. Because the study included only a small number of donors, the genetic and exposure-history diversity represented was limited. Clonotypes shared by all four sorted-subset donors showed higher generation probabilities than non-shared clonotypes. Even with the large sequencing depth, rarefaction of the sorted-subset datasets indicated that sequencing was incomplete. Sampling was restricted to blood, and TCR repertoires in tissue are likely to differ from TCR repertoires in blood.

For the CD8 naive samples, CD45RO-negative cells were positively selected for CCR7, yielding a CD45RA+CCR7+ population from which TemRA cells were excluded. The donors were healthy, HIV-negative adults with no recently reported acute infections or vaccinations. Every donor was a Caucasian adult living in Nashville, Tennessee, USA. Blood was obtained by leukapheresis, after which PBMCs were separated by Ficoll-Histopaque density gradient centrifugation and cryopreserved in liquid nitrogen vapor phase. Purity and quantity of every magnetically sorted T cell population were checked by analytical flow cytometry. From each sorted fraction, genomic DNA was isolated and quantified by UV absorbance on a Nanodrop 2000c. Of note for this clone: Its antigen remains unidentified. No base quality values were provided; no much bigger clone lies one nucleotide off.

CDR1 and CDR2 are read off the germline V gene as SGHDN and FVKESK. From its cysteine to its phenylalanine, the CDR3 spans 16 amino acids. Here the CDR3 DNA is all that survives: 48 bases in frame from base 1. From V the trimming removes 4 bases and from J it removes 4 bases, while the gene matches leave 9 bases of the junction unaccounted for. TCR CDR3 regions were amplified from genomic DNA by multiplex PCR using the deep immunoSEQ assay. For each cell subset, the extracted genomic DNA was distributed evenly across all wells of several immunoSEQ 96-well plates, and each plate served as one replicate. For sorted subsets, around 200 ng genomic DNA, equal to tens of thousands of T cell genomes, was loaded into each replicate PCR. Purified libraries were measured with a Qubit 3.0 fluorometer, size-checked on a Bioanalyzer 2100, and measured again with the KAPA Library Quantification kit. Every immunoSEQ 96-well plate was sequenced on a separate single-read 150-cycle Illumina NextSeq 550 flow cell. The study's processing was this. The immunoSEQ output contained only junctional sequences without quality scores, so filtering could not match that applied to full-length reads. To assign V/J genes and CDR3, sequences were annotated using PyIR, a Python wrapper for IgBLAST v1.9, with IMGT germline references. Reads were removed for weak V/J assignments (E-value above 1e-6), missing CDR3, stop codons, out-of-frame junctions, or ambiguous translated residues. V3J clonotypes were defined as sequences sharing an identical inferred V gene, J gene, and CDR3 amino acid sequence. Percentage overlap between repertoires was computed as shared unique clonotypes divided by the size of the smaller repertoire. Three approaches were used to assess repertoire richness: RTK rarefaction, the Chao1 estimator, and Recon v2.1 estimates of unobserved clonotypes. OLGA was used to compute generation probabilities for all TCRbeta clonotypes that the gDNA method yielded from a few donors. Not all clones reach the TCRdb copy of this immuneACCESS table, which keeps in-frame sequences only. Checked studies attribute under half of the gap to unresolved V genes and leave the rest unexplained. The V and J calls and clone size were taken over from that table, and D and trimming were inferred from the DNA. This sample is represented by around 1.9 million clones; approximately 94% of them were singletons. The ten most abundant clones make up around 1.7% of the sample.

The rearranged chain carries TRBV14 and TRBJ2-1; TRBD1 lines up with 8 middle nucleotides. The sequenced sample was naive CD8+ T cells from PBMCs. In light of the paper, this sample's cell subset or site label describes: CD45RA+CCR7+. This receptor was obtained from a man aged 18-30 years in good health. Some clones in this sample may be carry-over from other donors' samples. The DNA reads TGTGCCAGCAGCCCACACAGGGGGAATACATACAATGAGCAGTTCTTC. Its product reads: CASSPHRGNTYNEQFF.